Listed here is a single T cell receptor beta chain. Its antigen target is currently unknown. Base qualities are missing; no much larger clone stands one base away. The data were taken from a study of blood T cell repertoires in COVID-19 (dated by TCRdb to 2018 to 2020). General notes on the study: The collaborator samples originated in the United States, Italy and Spain and spanned the acute and convalescent phases of COVID-19. The material from the prospective study consisted of cDNA or gDNA derived from T cells, B-cell-depleted T cells, or PBMCs. Subjects who had been exposed to COVID-19, were actively infected with it, or had recovered from it provided the deeply sampled blood TCRbeta repertoires that made up the dataset. The repertoires were released in a freely available public database intended as a resource for research on the immune response to SARS-CoV-2. The samples were drawn from two sources: the first 160 participants of the ongoing ImmuneRACE study, and 1,254 subjects contributed by 6 global collaborators. Nearly every sample came with metadata listing a de-identified subject ID, COVID-19 status, age in years and sex. Where available, HLA class I and class II types were obtained from metadata supplied by the sample provider rather than from assay-based typing. Here is what the overall study found, with its caveats: Clinical and demographic metadata were provided uncurated, with the amount varying by source and participant.

V lost 5 bases and J lost 2 bases; the stretch between them is 22 bases long. The germline V gene encodes CDR1 SGHTS and CDR2 YDEGEE. Including cysteine and phenylalanine, the CDR3 has 17 amino acids. The retained sequence is limited to the CDR3, 51 bases, with the frame set at the first base. Participants in the prospective study were aged roughly 18 to 95 years, lived in 20 to 30 United States geographic areas, and enrolled through a virtual design. In the prospective study, cohorts were assigned on the basis of participant-reported clinical history obtained from a screening survey and a study questionnaire. Recovered participants in ImmuneRACE Cohort 3 were defined as having two consecutive negative NP/OP PCR tests, clearance from a healthcare professional, or resolution of symptoms. In the prospective study, mobile phlebotomists collected whole blood, serum and a nasopharyngeal or oropharyngeal swab from each participant. Over a roughly 2-month period, participants in the prospective study had the option of providing additional blood draws and questionnaires. Before DNA extraction, blood samples from the prospective study were shipped at room temperature or frozen.

TCRbeta CDR3 regions were amplified from genomic DNA using the immunoSEQ Assay, a bias-controlled multiplex PCR. In the authors' own workflow: Nucleated cell counts per sample were estimated from amplification of reference gene primers within the assay. To quantify the absolute abundance of each unique TCRbeta CDR3 rearrangement, sequence reads were collapsed and filtered. For each sample, productive Simpson clonality was calculated as the square root of Simpson's diversity index across productive rearrangements. TCRdb stores this immuneACCESS table with in-frame sequences only. Part of the clones is absent; in the studies checked, under half of the shortfall reflects unresolved V genes, and no reason is known for the rest. That table supplies the V and J calls and clone size; D and trimming were determined from the DNA. The sample table contains roughly 400,000 clones; only one count was recorded for about 90% of them. 0.55% to 0.75% of the sample is held by the ten biggest clonotypes.

This clonotype was obtained from a man aged 18 to 29 who had recovered from COVID-19. Sequenced sample: PBMCs or T cells enriched from blood (not recorded which). The chain is encoded by TRBV5-8 joined to TRBJ1-2, with TRBD1 tentatively as D gene (5 bases match). The CDR3 reads as follows: CASRSRDGGHPNYGYTF. The bases are TGTGCCAGCAGAAGCCGGGACGGAGGGCATCCCAACTATGGCTACACCTTC.